The clone carrying this T cell receptor beta chain turned up a few times. Its target is unknown. Library preparation (for TCRbeta) was performed with unique molecular identifiers. TCRdb re-derived calls from the PCR reads in MiXCR, one entry per CDR3 protein. The table includes about 440,000 distinct CDR3 sequences, about 45% detected once. This specimen comes from a study of T-cell reconstitution after alpha-beta-depleted transplantation in children. The study's findings and limits: As was reported, about two months after transplant, alpha-beta T cells came from several hundred expanded graft clones. T-cell counts and diversity at one year post-transplant came mainly from newly produced T cells.

Trimming at V came to 4 bases and at J to 9 bases, leaving 17 bases not matched to a gene. This CDR3 has 17 residues. Germline V gene sequence: CDR1 MNHEY, CDR2 SMNVEV (reference sequence). The rearrangement links TRBV27 to TRBJ2-1, with TRBD1 matching 8 bases. The origin of this receptor is a girl aged 2-9 years with aplastic anemia, due to receive a stem cell transplant. The source was PBMCs, collected before TCRalphabeta/CD19-depleted stem cell transplant. The CDR3 coding sequence is TGTGCCAGCAGTTCCCGACTAGGGGTGCCACAGGGGGGTGAGCAGTTCTTC. Translated: CASSSRLGVPQGGEQFF.